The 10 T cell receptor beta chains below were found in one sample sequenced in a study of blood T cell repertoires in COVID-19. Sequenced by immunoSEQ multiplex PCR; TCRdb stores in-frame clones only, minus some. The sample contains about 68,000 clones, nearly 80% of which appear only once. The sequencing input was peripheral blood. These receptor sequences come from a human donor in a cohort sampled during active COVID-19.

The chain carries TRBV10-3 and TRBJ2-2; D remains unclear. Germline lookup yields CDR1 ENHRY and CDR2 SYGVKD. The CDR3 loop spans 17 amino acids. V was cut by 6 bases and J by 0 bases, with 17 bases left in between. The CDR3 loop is CAISSLLGFANTGELFF. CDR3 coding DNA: TGTGCCATCAGCAGTCTCCTCGGGTTTGCGAACACCGGGGAGCTGTTTTTT.

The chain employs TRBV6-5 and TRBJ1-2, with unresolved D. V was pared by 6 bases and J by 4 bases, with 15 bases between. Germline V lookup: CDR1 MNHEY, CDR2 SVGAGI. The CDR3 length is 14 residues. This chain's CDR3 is CASRAPSSLYGYTF. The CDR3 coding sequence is TGTGCCAGCAGGGCCCCCTCCTCTCTCTATGGCTACACCTTC.

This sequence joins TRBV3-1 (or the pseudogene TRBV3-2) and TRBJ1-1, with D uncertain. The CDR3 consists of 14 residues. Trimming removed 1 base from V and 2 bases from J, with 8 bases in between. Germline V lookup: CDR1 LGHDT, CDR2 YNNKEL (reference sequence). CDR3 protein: CASSQGRYNTEAFF. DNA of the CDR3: TGTGCCAGCAGCCAAGGCAGGTATAACACTGAAGCTTTCTTT.

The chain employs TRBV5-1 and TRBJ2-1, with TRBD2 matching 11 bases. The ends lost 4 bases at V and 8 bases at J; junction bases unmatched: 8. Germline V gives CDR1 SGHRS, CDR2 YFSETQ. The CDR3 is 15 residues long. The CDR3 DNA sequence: TGCGCCAGCAGCGTGGCTAGCGGGAGGTGGTATGAGCAGTTCTTC. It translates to CASSVASGRWYEQFF.

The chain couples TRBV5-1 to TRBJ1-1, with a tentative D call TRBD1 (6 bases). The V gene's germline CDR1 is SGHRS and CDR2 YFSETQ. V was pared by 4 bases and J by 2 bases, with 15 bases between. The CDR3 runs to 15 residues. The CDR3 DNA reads TGCGCCAGCAGCCCACGGACAGATAGAAACACTGAAGCTTTCTTT. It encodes CASSPRTDRNTEAFF.

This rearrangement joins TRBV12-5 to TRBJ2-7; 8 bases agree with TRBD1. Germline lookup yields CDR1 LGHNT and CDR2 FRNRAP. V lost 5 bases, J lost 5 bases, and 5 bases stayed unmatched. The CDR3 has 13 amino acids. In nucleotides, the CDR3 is TGTGCTAGTGGTCACGACAGGGGCAACGAGCAGTACGTC. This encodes CASGHDRGNEQYV.

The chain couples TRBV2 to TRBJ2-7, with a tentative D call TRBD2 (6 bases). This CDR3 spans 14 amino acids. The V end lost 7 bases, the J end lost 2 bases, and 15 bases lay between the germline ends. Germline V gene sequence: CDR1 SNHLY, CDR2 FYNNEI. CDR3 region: CASIRQREAYEQYV. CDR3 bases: TGTGCCAGCATCCGGCAGAGGGAGGCCTACGAGCAGTACGTC.

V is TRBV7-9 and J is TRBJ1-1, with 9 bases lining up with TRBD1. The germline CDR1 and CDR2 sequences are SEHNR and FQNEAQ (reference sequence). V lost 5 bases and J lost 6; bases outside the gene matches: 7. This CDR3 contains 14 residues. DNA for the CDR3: TGTGCCAGCAGCCTAAGTGGGACAGGGTCTGAAGCTTTCTTT. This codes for CASSLSGTGSEAFF.

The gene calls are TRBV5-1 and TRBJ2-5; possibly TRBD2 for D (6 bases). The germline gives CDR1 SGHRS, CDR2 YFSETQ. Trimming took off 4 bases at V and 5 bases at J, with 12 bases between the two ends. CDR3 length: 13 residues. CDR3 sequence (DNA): TGCGCCAGCAGCAGGGGCGGGGATGAGACCCAGTACTTC. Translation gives CASSRGGDETQYF.

CDR3 coding DNA: TGTGCCAGTAGTATTCGCGGGAGTCCTTCGGTGCAGTTCTTC. Translating gives CASSIRGSPSVQFF. The V call is TRBV19, the J call TRBJ2-1; 7 nucleotides line up with TRBD2. The V gene's germline CDR1 is LNHDA and CDR2 SQIVND (reference sequence). The CDR3 spans 14 residues. With V trimmed by 3 bases and J by 12 bases, 11 bases remained unmatched.